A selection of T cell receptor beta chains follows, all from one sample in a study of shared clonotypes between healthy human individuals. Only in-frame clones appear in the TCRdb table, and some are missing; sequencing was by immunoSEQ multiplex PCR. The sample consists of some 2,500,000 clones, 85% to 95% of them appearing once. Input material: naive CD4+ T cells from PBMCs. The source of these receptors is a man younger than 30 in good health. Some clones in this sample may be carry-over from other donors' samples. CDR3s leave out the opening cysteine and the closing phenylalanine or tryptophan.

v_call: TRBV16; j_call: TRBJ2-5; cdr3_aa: ASSRTLKETQY
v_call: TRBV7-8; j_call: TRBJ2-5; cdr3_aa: ASSLAVTGIQTQY
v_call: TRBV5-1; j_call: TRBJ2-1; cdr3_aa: ASSLGQEGGQF
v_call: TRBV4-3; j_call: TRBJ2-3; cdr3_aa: ASSQDGFRDFSDTQY
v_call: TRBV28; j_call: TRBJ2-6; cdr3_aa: ASSFRGGTGANVLT
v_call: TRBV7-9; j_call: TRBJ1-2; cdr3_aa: ASSSGFGEGYT
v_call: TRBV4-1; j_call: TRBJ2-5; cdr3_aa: ASSQEAASGGETQY
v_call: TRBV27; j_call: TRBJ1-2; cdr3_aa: ASGDRGQRFGYT
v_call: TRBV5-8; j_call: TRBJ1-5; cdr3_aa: ASSFGQPRGKPQH
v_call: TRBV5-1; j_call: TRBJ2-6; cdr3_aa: ASSRLAGSSGANVLT
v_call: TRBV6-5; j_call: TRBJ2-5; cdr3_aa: ASSPPHSGGETQY
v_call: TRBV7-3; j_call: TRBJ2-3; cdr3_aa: ASSFTDRKQY
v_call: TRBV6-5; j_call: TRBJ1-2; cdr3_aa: ASSYGEFYGYT
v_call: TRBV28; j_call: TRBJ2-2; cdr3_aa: ASQSTTGELF
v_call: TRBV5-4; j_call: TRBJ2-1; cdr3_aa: ASRIRTGGTYNEQF
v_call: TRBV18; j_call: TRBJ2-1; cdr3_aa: ASSPDRLDSNEQF
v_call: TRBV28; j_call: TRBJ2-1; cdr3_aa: ASSYLISSRGSLAYNEQF
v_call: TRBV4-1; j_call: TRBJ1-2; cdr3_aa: ASSQRQGFYGYT
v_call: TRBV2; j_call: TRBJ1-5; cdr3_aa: ASTARSWGGQPQH
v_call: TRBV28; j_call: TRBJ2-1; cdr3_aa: ASSLGGGTLNEQF
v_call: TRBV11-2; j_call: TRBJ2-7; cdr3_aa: ASSFNRGSYEQY
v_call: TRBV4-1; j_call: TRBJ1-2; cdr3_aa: ASSQARENYGYT
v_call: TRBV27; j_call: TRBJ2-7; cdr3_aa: ASSLGRPYEQY
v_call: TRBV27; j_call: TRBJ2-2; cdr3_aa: ASTRAQGWGATGELF
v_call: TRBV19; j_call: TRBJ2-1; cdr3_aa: ASSPYRDRYNEQF
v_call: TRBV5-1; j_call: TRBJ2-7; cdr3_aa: ASGSGQGSYEQY
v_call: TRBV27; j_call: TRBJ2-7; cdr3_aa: ASSLLGGGPSYEQY
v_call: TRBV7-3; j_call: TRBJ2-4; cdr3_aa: ASSLSLAGAKNIQY
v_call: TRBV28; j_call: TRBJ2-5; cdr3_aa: ASSLSPGTGPQETQY
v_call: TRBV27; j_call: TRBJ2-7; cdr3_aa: ASSPNWVAGGSEQY
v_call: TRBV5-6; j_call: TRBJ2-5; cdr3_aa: ASSLAGVETQY
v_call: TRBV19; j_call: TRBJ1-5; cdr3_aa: ASSTRTYQPQH
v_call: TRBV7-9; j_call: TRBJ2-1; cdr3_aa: ASRLFGSYNEQF